The source of this TCR delta chain is a study of Vδ1+ human thymocytes. The trim removed 4 bases at V and 0 bases at J, leaving 18 bases unmatched. Germline CDR1 TSWWSYY, CDR2 QGS. The CDR3 has 20 amino acids. Extracted RNA was reverse transcribed into cDNA. Multiplex PCR used pooled V-gene forward primers and a constant-region reverse primer to amplify CDR3s. TCRdb made new clone calls on the multiplex PCR reads using CATT. The sample has around 23,000 delta-chain clones; 7.4% are singletons. For this clone: The antigen remains undetermined.

The study, taken as a whole, reports: Bulk data may be misread because of unexpected Vdelta2 sequences. Thymic TRG and TRD repertoires appeared highly polyclonal, with Gaussian CDR3 length distributions. About 20% of thymic delta-chain sequences were Vdelta2, with few Vdelta3, unlike blood Vdelta1+ controls.

After alphabeta T cell depletion, CD3+ Vdelta1+ Vdelta2- thymocytes were sorted. Between roughly 97% and 99.6% of sorted thymocytes were Vdelta1+. The chain uses TRDV1 and TRDJ1; 9 bases match TRDD3. The sequence was collected from a girl in the first two years of life who had congenital heart surgery. The sequenced sample consisted of Vdelta1+ gamma-delta thymocytes from the thymus. Noted subset: FACS-sorted CD3+ TCRalphabeta- TCRVdelta1+ TCRVdelta2- thymocytes. The CDR3 nucleotides read TGTGCTCTTGGGGGAAGGGGACTACGGGGATACGCAGGGTACACCGATAAACTCATCTTT. This encodes CALGGRGLRGYAGYTDKLIF.